This T cell receptor (beta chain) was identified during a study of blood T cells in healthy people across ages. General study points: Roughly linear declines in TCR beta diversity per million T cells occurred with age. Estimates of total diversity, which came from one million sequenced T cells, were considered to be underestimates.

Through a sample-barcoded 5' primer and a J-beta primer mix, a second PCR was run for roughly 6 to 12 cycles. A single record per CDR3 protein comes from TCRdb applying MiXCR to the 5' RACE reads. The sample holds hundreds of thousands of distinct CDR3 sequences, under 45% seen once. The V gene lost 5 bases and the J gene lost 3 bases, with 8 bases spanning the gap. The germline V gene has CDR1 MNHEY and CDR2 SVGAGI. The CDR3 is made up of 14 amino acids. This clonotype has more than one count but fewer than ten. Its antigen is as yet unknown. The chain recombines TRBV6-5 with TRBJ1-6; maybe TRBD1 (5 bases). The sequenced material came from blood. This sequence originates from a man in his 60s in good health. In DNA, the CDR3 is TGTGCCAGCAGTCCAGGGATCTATAATTCACCCCTCCACTTT. Translating it yields CASSPGIYNSPLHF.